The clone carrying this TCR beta chain was observed a single time. Antigen: not known. The sample is drawn from a study of CD8+ T cells in alopecia areata. As for the study in general: Treated patients' severity was scored by percentage of affected scalp area.

Sequencing relied on a cDNA template that was reverse transcribed from extracted RNA. Repertoires were generated with immunoSEQ multiplex PCR, while TCRdb's copy carries only in-frame clones and drops some. Of 100,000 to 130,000 clones in the sample, 80% to 85% are singletons; the top ten hold over 20%. The CDR3 runs to 12 residues. The V and J ends lost 6 bases and 2 bases respectively, with 7 bases between them. Germline lookup yields CDR1 LNHNV and CDR2 YYDKDF (reference sequence). Treatment of the sample: oral pan-JAK inhibitor, 5-10 mg twice daily. Study results and caveats: The link between baseline CD8+ expansion and response remains uncertain with one nonresponder. Scalp clonality decreased significantly with tofacitinib, and so did expanded CD8+ clones among the top 100.

Sequencing was performed on CD8+ T cells sorted from blood, taken at week 24, from a patient treated with tofacitinib. The chain uses TRBV15 and TRBJ1-1; D gene ambiguous. The receptor was derived from a human donor with alopecia areata. CDR3 DNA sequence: TGTGCCACCAGGGGGTCCAACACTGAAGCTTTCTTT. Encoded protein: CATRGSNTEAFF.